Listed below are T cell receptor beta chains from one sample, sequenced in a study of Ad26.COV2.S vaccination and SARS-CoV-2 variants. Repertoires were generated with immunoSEQ multiplex PCR, while TCRdb's copy carries only in-frame clones and drops some. The repertoire includes about 180,000 clones, approximately 88% of them detected once, and more than 4.5% sits in the top ten. The sample here was peripheral blood, taken after recovery from COVID-19. The origin of the receptors is a human donor who had recovered from COVID-19. Both conserved end residues are part of each CDR3. D genes are given only for firm matches. Part of the rows lack a size; the others show once, few, many or a class for expanded clones.

j_call v_call clone_size d_call cdr3_nt cdr3_aa
TRBJ2-1 TRBV4-1 . TRBD2 TGCGCCAGCAGCCTGGGGACTAGCGAGTACAATGAGCAGTTCTTC CASSLGTSEYNEQFF
TRBJ1-1 TRBV19 . TRBD1 TGTGCCAGTAGTATTGGACAGGGCACTGAAGCTTTCTTT CASSIGQGTEAFF
TRBJ2-2 TRBV29-1 medium-sized TRBD1 TGCAGCGTTCCCCAGGGGGACCCCGGGGAGCTGTTTTTT CSVPQGDPGELFF
TRBJ2-5 TRBV12-3/TRBV12-4 once . TGTGCCAGCAGTATAGGGACAAAAGAGACCCAGTACTTC CASSIGTKETQYF
TRBJ1-5 TRBV7-2 . TRBD1 TGTGCCAGCAGCACGGGACAGGGAGGCAATCAGCCCCAGCATTTT CASSTGQGGNQPQHF
TRBJ2-5 TRBV9 . TRBD2 TGTGCCAGCAGCGTAGATCCTAGCGGGGGGGCAGAGACCCAGTACTTC CASSVDPSGGAETQYF
TRBJ2-3 TRBV7-8 . TRBD1 TGTGCCAGCAGCTCCCTGGCTCTCGGGACAGGGGGTGATACGCAGTATTTT CASSSLALGTGGDTQYF
TRBJ1-1 TRBV6-5 . TRBD1 TGTGCCAGCAAGGGAGGAGACCCAGGGGGGACTGAAGCTTTCTTT CASKGGDPGGTEAFF
TRBJ2-2 TRBV6-5 . . TGTGCCAGCACCCCATATACGAGCACCGGGGAGCTGTTTTTT CASTPYTSTGELFF
TRBJ1-2 TRBV14 once TRBD1 TGTGCCAGCAGCCCGCGGGACAGGCACGTTGATGGCTACACCTTC CASSPRDRHVDGYTF
TRBJ2-7 TRBV24-1 . TRBD1 TGTGCCACCAGTGATTTAAAGGGGGCTGATTACGAGCAGTACTTC CATSDLKGADYEQYF
TRBJ2-7 TRBV19 . TRBD1 TGTGCCAGTAGCCCAGGGACAGGAGCCTACGAGCAGTACTTC CASSPGTGAYEQYF
TRBJ2-7 TRBV5-6 . TRBD2 TGTGCCAGCAGCGGGACTAGCTCCTACGAGCAGTACTTC CASSGTSSYEQYF
TRBJ2-3 TRBV19 . . TGTGCCAGTACCCCGGGCTACAGCACAGATACGCAGTATTTT CASTPGYSTDTQYF
TRBJ2-1 TRBV6-1 . . TGTGCCAGCAGTGAAGCGCCGGGGGCCTACAATGAGCAGTTCTTC CASSEAPGAYNEQFF
TRBJ1-4 TRBV9 . TRBD1 TGTGCCAGCAGCGTCCGGGACAGGGGGCATGCAACTAATGAAAAACTGTTTTTT CASSVRDRGHATNEKLFF
TRBJ1-2 TRBV7-9 . . TGTGCCAGCAGCCGACCAGAAGGGGGTGGCTATGGCTACACCTTC CASSRPEGGGYGYTF
TRBJ2-5 TRBV4-2 . TRBD1 TGTGCCAGCAGCCCCCGGGGAAGGGACAGTCAAGAGACCCAGTACTTC CASSPRGRDSQETQYF
TRBJ2-3 TRBV4-1 . TRBD2 TGCGCCAGCAGCCAACGGGAGGGGGGACGCACAGATACGCAGTATTTT CASSQREGGRTDTQYF
TRBJ2-5 TRBV7-3 . . TGTGCCAGCAGCGTAGCGCGGAGTGAGACCCAGTACTTC CASSVARSETQYF
TRBJ2-1 TRBV28 once TRBD1 TGTGCCAGCAGTCTAGGGACAGGGGGCATCAATGAGCAGTTCTTC CASSLGTGGINEQFF
TRBJ1-1 TRBV27 . . TGTGCCAGCAGGCGTCACGGAGGGGCGAAGACTGAAGCTTTCTTT CASRRHGGAKTEAFF
TRBJ1-1 TRBV11-1 . . TGTGCCAGCAGCTTAGTGGCGAAGCGGACTGAAGCTTTCTTT CASSLVAKRTEAFF
TRBJ1-1 TRBV7-9 . . TGTGCCAGCAGCAACCAACAGGACACTGAAGCTTTCTTT CASSNQQDTEAFF
TRBJ1-2 TRBV28 few . TGTGCCAGCAGTTTAGGAGGGGATGGCTACACCTTC CASSLGGDGYTF
TRBJ1-1 TRBV27 . . TGTGCCAGCAGTTTAAATTCAGGGGCGCGTGGTGAAGCTTTCTTT CASSLNSGARGEAFF
TRBJ1-5 TRBV3-1/TRBV3-2 . . TGTGCCAGCAGCCAAGGGAACCGGGGCGGAAGCAATCAGCCCCAGCATTTT CASSQGNRGGSNQPQHF
TRBJ1-2 TRBV6-5 . TRBD1 TGTGCCAGCAGTCTCGACAGGGGGCTCGGCTACACCTTC CASSLDRGLGYTF
TRBJ1-1 TRBV11-3 . . TGTGCCAGCAGCTTAGATGGAGGGAACACTGAAGCTTTCTTT CASSLDGGNTEAFF
TRBJ2-7 TRBV28 once TRBD1 TGTGCCAGCAGAACAGGGGGGTACGAGCAGTACTTC CASRTGGYEQYF
TRBJ1-3 TRBV18 . TRBD1 TGTGCCAGCTCACCCGGGACAGCTAGAAACACCATATATTTT CASSPGTARNTIYF
TRBJ1-1 TRBV27 . TRBD1 TGTGCCAGCAGTTCAGGGGGAAACACTGAAGCTTTCTTT CASSSGGNTEAFF
TRBJ2-2 TRBV6-5 . TRBD2 TGTGCCAGCAGTTACGCGGGAGAGGGCGGGGAGCTGTTTTTT CASSYAGEGGELFF
TRBJ1-4 TRBV11-2 . TRBD1 TGTGCCAGCAGCCCGACGACAGGGGGCGCTGACTATGAAAAACTGTTTTTT CASSPTTGGADYEKLFF
TRBJ2-7 TRBV18 . TRBD1 TGTGCCAGCTCACCACCGGGCAGGGGGCCCGACGAGCAGTACTTC CASSPPGRGPDEQYF
TRBJ1-2 TRBV5-6 few . TGTGCCAGCAGCTTGGCTGGGAGTTTGGGCTACACCTTC CASSLAGSLGYTF
TRBJ1-4 TRBV30 once TRBD1 TGTGCCTGGGAGGACAGGACGTATAATGAAAAACTGTTTTTT CAWEDRTYNEKLFF
TRBJ1-6 TRBV3-1/TRBV3-2 . . TGTGCCAGCAGCCTGGGAGGCGGGGCCCTCCACTTT CASSLGGGALHF
TRBJ2-5 TRBV3-1/TRBV3-2 . . TGTGCCAGCAGCCAAGGAGGACAGATCCAAGAGACCCAGTACTTC CASSQGGQIQETQYF
TRBJ2-7 TRBV4-1 . . TGCGCCAGCAGCCAAGAAAGAAGGCGGGAGCAGTACTTC CASSQERRREQYF
TRBJ1-1 TRBV30 . . TGTGCCTGGAGTGTAGAAAGGGCCGTTCGGGCTTTCTTT CAWSVERAVRAFF
TRBJ2-3 TRBV6-6 few TRBD2 TGTGCCAGCAGTCTTCCGACTAGCGGGGTCACAGATACGCAGTATTTT CASSLPTSGVTDTQYF
TRBJ1-4 TRBV30 . . TGTGCCTGCAACAGGGTGGGTGAAAAACTGTTTTTT CACNRVGEKLFF
TRBJ2-7 TRBV7-3 . . TGTGCCAGCAGCTCAGGGGGGGGATCCCCCTACGAGCAGTACTTC CASSSGGGSPYEQYF
TRBJ2-3 TRBV11-3 . TRBD2 TGTGCCAGCAGCCCGGGAGGCCCAGATACGCAGTATTTT CASSPGGPDTQYF
TRBJ2-7 TRBV15 . TRBD1 TGTGCCACCAGCAGATACTCAGGGGGCTACGAGCAGTACTTC CATSRYSGGYEQYF